This T cell receptor (beta chain) comes out of a study of cytomegalovirus exposure and HLA in healthy donors. All donors participated as healthy donors of bone marrow. Nominally healthy donors provided the samples, though records likely missed some immune exposures. This clone was seen a few times. Its specificity is unknown. The CDR3 contains 15 residues. V lost 6 bases, J lost 12 bases, and 14 bases stayed unmatched. Germline V gives CDR1 MNHEY, CDR2 SVGAGI. Overall study findings and caveats: The study put some 160 TCR beta chains on its list as cytomegalovirus-associated. In a later analysis, about 17,000 TCR beta sequences were associated with HLA alleles at 0.05 false discovery rate.

The PCR used 60 Vbeta and 13 Jbeta primers. Assay: immunoSEQ multiplex PCR; the TCRdb copy retains only in-frame clones and omits some. Here the sample spans 150,000 to 200,000 clones, 78% being singletons. The specimen was PBMCs. This receptor was taken from a woman aged 50 to 60 in good health and CMV-seropositive. V is TRBV6-5 and J is TRBJ2-1; TRBD2 matches 10 bases. The CDR3 DNA follows: TGTGCCAGCAGCCCGACTAGCGGGTGGCCGCGGGGGCAGTTCTTC. Residues: CASSPTSGWPRGQFF.